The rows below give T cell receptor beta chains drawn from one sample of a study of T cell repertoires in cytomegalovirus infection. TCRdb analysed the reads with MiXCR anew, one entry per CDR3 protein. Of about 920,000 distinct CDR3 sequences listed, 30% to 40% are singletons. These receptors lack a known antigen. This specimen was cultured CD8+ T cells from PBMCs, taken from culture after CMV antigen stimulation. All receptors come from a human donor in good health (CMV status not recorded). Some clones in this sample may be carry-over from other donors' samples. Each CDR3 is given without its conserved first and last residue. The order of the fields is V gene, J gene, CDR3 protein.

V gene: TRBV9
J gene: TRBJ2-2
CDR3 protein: ASSLGQGAVTGELF

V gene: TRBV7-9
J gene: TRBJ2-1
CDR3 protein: ASSSGTFNEQF

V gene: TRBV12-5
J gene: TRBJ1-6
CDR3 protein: ASGLVSSYNSPLH

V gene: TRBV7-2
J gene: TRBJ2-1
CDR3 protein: ASSYGTGKINEQF

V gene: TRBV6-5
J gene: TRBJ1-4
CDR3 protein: ASSVRGRREKLF

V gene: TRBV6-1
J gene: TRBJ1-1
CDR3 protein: ASSEAHWEGSTEAF

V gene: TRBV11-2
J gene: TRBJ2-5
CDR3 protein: ASSLLGRGQETQY

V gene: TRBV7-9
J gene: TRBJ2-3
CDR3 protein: ASSVGTASTDTQY

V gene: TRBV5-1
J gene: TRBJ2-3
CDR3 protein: ASSFGARTDTQN

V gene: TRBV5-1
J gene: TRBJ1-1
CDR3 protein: ASSSGADATEAF

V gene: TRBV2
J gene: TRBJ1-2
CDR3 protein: ASSKGST

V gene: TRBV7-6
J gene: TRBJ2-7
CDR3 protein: ASSLELARVRGKSLYEQY

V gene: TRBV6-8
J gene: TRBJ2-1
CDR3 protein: ASSYLQGHNEQI

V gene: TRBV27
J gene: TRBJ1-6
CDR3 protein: ASAPSRGGQGFDNSPLH

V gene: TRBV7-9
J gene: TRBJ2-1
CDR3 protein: ASSPRDSLKEQF

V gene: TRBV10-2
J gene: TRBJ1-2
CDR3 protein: ASSGTEPGTGIYGYT

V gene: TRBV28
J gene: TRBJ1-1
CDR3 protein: ASSFNVGETEAF

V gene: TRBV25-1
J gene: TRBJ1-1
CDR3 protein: ASKGDGTNTEAF

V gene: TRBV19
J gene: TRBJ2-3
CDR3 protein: ASSLEDRGRVNTQY

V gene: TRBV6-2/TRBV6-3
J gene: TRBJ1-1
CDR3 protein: ASRPGRYTEAF

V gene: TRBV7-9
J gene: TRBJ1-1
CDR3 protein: ASSLSSVEAF

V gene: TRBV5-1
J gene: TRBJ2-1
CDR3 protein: ASSSTSGVNNEQF

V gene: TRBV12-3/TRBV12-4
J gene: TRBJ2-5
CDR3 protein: ASTPEGETQY

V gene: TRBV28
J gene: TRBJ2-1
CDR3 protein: ASSFGPLMGHEQF

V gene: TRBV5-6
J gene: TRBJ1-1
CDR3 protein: ASTRDSRPYTEAF

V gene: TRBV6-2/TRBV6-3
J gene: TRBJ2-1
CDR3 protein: ASSYSEGLVDEQF

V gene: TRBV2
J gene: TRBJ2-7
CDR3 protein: ASSTGHPTVTYEQY

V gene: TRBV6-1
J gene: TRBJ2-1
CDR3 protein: ASSEEGSHSSYNEQF

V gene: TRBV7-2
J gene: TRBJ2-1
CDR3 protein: ASSLGGQGNNEQF

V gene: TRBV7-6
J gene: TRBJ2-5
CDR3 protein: ASSPGAGDRVVN

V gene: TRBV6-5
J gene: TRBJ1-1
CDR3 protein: ASSYPWPGGNTEAF

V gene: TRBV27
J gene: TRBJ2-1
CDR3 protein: ASSSSPLLAGVYNEQF

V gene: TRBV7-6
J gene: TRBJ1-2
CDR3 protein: ASREPGSHTYGYT

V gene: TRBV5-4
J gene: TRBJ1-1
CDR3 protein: ASSTGTGLNTEAF

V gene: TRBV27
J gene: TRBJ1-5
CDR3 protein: ASSKGGAYQPQH

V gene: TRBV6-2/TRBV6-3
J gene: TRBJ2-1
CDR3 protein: ASSYYETSSEIEQF

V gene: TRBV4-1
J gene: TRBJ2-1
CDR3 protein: ASSHPGTIHNEQF

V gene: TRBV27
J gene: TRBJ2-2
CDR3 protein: ASSYGQATGELF

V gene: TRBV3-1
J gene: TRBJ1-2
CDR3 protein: ASSQSTLFILGGYT

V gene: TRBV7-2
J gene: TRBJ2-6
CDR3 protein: ASSLNRGGGPGANVLT

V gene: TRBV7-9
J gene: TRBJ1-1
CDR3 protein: ASSLEGAQNTEAF

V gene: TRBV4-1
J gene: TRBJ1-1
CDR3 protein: ASSQDRGWGTEAL

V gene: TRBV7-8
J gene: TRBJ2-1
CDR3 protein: ASSMVGPGNEQF

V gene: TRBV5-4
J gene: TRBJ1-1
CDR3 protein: ASSLGSGMNTEAF

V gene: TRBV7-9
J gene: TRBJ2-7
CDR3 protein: ASSLETRTSYEQY

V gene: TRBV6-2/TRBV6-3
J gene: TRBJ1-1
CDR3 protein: ASSYGQHMNTEAF

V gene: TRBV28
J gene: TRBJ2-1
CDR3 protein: ASSQEGVFDNEQF

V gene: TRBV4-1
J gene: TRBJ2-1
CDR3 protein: ASSHQGAGRF

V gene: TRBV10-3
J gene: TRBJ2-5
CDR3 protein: AISEGTSEPGETQY

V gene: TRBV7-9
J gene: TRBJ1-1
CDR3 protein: ASSAEQGFKTEAF

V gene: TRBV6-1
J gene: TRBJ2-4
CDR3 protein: ASRSGGLQNIQY

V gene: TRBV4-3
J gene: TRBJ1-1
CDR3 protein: ASSQETPANTEAF

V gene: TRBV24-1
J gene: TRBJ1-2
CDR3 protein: ATSTGMGNGYT

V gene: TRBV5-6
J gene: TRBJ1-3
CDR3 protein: ASSSPGTGSSGNTIY

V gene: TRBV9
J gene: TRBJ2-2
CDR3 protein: ASSVGGGGLAGELF

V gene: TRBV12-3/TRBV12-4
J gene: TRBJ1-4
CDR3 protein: ASRSGGRDEKLF

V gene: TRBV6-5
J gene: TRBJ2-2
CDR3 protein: ASSYPSGGPLSGELF

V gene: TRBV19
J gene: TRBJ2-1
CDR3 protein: ASSMWGTGSNNEQF

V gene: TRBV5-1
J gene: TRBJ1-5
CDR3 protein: ASSLVGEGGNQPQH